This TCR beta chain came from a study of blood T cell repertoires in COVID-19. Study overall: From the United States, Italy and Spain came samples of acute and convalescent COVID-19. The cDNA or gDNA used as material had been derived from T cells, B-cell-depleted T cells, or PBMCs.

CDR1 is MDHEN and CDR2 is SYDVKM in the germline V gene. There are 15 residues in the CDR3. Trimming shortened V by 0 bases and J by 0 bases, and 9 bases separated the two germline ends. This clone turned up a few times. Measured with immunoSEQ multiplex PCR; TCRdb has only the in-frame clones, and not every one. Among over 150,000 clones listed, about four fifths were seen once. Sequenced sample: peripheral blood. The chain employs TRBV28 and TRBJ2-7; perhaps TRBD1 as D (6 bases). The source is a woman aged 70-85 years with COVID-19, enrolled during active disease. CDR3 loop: CASSLWGADSYEQYF. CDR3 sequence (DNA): TGTGCCAGCAGTTTATGGGGGGCTGACTCCTACGAGCAGTACTTC.